This T cell receptor (beta chain) was observed in a study of T cell responses to AZD1222 COVID-19 vaccine. Comment on this clone: What it binds is not known.

Profiling relied on immunoSEQ multiplex PCR, and the TCRdb table lists in-frame clones only, not all of them. The repertoire consists of roughly 24,000 clones, with roughly 85% occurring once and the leading ten covering around 2.7%. The germline CDR1 and CDR2 sequences are MNHEY and SVGAGI. The CDR3 loop spans 14 amino acids. V lost 6 bases to trimming and J lost 5 bases, with 14 bases between them. Whole-study results and caveats: Baseline seropositivity characterized only 5 to 7 AZD1222 recipients. Nearly half of spike-specific TCRs reportedly go after variant regions that carry no mutations. The study found vaccine-associated CD4 TCRs spanning spike, dominant at 160-218 and 743-854. No day 14 peak samples; only post-peak repertoires were characterized.

The sequence derives from an adult who received the AZD1222 COVID-19 vaccine. The chain uses TRBV6-5 and TRBJ1-5, with D tentatively TRBD1 (5 bases). The sample was peripheral blood, taken 28 days after the second AZD1222 dose. The CDR3 coding sequence is TGTGCCAGCAGACCCGGGACGGCGTATCAGCCCCAGCATTTT. This encodes CASRPGTAYQPQHF.